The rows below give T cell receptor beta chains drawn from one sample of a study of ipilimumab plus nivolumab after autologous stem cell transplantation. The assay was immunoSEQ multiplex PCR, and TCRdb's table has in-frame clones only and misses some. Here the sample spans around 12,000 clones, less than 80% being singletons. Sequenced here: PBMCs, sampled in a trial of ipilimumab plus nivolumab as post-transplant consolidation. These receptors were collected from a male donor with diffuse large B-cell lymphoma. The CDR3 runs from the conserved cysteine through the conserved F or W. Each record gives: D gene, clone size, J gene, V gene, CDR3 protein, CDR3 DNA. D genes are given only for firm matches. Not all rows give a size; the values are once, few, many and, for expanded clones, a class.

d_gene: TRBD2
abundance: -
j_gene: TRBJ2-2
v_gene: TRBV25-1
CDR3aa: CASSLLAGPGELFF
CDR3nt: TGTGCCAGCAGTTTACTAGCGGGGCCCGGGGAGCTGTTTTTT

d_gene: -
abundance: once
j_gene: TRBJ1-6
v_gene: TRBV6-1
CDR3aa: CASGTFGSSPLHF
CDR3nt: TGTGCCAGCGGGACTTTTGGAAGCTCACCCCTCCACTTT

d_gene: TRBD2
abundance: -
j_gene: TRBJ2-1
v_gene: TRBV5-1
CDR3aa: CASSLDSGSFDEQFF
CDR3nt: TGCGCCAGCAGCTTGGACAGCGGGAGTTTCGATGAGCAGTTCTTC

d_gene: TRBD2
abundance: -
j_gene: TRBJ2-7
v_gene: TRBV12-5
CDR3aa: CASGLLRGGSYEQYF
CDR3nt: TGTGCTAGTGGTTTGCTACGGGGCGGGAGTTACGAGCAGTACTTC

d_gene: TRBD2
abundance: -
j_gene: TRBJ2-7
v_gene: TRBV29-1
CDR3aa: CSVESGGAYEQYF
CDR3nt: TGCAGCGTTGAAAGCGGGGGGGCTTACGAGCAGTACTTC

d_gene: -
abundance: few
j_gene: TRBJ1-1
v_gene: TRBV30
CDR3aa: CAWSGAMNTEAFF
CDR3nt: TGTGCCTGGAGTGGGGCCATGAACACTGAAGCTTTCTTT

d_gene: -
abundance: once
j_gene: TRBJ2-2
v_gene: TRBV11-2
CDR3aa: CASSLGGLKGELFF
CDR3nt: TGTGCCAGCAGCTTAGGGGGGCTCAAAGGGGAGCTGTTTTTT

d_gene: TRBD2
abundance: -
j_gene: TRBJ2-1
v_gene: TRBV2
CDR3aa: CASSERLADRYNEQFF
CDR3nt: TGTGCCAGCAGTGAAAGGCTAGCGGACCGGTACAATGAGCAGTTCTTC

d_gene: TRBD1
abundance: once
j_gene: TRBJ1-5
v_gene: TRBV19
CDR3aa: CASSIEQGGGMAYNQPQHF
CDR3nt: TGTGCCAGTAGTATAGAACAGGGGGGAGGAATGGCCTACAATCAGCCCCAGCATTTT

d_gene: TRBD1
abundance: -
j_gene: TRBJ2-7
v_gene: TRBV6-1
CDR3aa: CASSSPGQGVYEQYF
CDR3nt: TGTGCCAGCAGCTCCCCGGGACAGGGGGTCTACGAGCAGTACTTC

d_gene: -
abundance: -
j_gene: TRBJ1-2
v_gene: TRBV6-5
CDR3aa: CASSYGSARDGYTF
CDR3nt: TGTGCCAGCAGTTACGGGTCAGCAAGGGATGGCTACACCTTC

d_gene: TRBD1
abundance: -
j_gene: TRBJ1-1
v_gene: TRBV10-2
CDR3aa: CASSESGTGRTEAFF
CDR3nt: TGCGCCAGCAGTGAGTCCGGGACAGGGCGGACTGAAGCTTTCTTT

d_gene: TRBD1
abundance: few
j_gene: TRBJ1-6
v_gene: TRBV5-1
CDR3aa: CASSQGQGDSPLHF
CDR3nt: TGCGCCAGCAGCCAGGGACAGGGGGATTCACCCCTCCACTTT

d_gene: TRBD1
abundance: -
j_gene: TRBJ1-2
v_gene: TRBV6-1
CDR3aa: CASSESIQGVSGYTF
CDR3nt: TGTGCCAGCAGTGAATCTATACAGGGGGTGAGCGGCTACACCTTC

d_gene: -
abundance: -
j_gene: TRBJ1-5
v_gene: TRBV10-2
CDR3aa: CASSERELNQPQHF
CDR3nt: TGCGCCAGCAGTGAGAGGGAGCTCAATCAGCCCCAGCATTTT

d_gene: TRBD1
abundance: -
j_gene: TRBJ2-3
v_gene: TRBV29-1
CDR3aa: CSVATGGTQYF
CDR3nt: TGCAGCGTTGCAACAGGGGGCACGCAGTATTTT

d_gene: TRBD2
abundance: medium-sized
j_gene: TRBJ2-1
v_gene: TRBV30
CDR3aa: CAWSVSSAGVQFF
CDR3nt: TGTGCCTGGAGTGTTTCTTCAGCGGGAGTCCAGTTCTTC

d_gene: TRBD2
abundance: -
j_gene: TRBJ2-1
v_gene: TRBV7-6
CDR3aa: CASSLARSGAYNEQFF
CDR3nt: TGTGCCAGCAGCTTAGCGCGGAGCGGGGCGTACAATGAGCAGTTCTTC

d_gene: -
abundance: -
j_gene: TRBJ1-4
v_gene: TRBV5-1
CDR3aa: CASSPGSTSEKLFF
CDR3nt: TGCGCCAGCAGCCCCGGGTCAACCAGTGAAAAACTGTTTTTT

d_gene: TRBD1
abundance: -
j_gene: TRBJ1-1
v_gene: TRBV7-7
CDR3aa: CASSFFRDSDNTEAFF
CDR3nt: TGTGCCAGCAGCTTTTTTCGGGACAGCGATAACACTGAAGCTTTCTTT

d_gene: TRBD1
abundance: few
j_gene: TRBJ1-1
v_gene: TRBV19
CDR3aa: CASSHRTGAANTEAFF
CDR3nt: TGTGCCAGTAGTCACCGGACAGGGGCCGCGAACACTGAAGCTTTCTTT

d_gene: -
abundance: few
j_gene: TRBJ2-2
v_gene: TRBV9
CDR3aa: CASSGNTGELFF
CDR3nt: TGTGCCAGCAGCGGAAACACCGGGGAGCTGTTTTTT

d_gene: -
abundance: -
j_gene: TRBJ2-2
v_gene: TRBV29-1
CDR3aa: CSVERGDTGELFF
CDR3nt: TGCAGCGTAGAAAGGGGCGACACCGGGGAGCTGTTTTTT

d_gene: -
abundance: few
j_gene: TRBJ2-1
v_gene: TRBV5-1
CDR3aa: CASSFAYNEQFF
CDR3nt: TGCGCCAGCAGCTTCGCTTACAATGAGCAGTTCTTC

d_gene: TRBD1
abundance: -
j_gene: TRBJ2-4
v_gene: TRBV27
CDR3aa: CASSHFGQGLSAKNIQYF
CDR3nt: TGTGCCAGCAGTCATTTCGGACAGGGCCTTTCAGCCAAAAACATTCAGTACTTC

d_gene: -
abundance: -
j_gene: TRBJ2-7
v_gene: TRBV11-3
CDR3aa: CASSLGSGVRNEQYF
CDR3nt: TGTGCCAGCAGCTTAGGTTCCGGGGTCCGGAACGAGCAGTACTTC

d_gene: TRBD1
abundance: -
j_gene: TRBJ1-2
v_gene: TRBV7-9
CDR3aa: CASSLASGQGLYGYTF
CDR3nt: TGTGCCAGCAGCTTAGCTTCTGGACAGGGACTTTATGGCTACACCTTC

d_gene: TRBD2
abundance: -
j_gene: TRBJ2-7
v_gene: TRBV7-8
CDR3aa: CASSLGFRGRGTYEQYF
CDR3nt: TGTGCCAGCAGCTTAGGATTTCGCGGGAGGGGAACCTACGAGCAGTACTTC

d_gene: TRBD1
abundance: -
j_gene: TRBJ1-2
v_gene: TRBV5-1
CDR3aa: CASSPQGAGASYGYTF
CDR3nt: TGCGCCAGCAGCCCACAGGGGGCCGGTGCTTCGTATGGCTACACCTTC

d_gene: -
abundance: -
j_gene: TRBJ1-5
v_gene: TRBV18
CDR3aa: CASSPVSNQPQHF
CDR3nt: TGTGCCAGCTCACCAGTGAGCAATCAGCCCCAGCATTTT

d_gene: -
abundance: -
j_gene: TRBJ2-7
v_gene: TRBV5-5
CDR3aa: CASSLGWSGLQVTYEQYF
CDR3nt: TGTGCCAGCAGCTTGGGGTGGTCCGGGCTACAGGTAACCTACGAGCAGTACTTC

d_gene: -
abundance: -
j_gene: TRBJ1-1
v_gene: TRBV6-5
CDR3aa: CASSTPGGMNTEAFF
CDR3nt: TGTGCCAGCAGTACCCCTGGGGGGATGAACACTGAAGCTTTCTTT

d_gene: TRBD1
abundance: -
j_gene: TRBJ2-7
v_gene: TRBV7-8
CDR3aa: CASSQGTGSYEQYF
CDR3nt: TGTGCCAGCAGCCAAGGGACAGGGAGCTACGAGCAGTACTTC

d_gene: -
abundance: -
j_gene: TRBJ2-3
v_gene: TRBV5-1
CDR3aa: CASSLGAGTDTQYF
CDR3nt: TGCGCCAGCAGCTTGGGGGCCGGAACAGATACGCAGTATTTT

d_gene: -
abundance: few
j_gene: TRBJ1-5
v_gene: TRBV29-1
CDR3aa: CSVGHGDNQPQHF
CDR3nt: TGCAGCGTTGGTCACGGAGACAATCAGCCCCAGCATTTT

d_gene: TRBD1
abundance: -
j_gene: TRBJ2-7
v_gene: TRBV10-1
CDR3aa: CASSADRDSYEQYF
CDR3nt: TGCGCCAGCAGCGCCGACAGGGACTCCTACGAGCAGTACTTC

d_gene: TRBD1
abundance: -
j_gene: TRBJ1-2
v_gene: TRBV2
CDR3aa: CASRRGQNLYGYTF
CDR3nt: TGTGCCAGCAGGAGGGGACAGAACCTATATGGCTACACCTTC

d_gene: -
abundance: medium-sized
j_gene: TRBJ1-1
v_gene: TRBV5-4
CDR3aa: CASSLDTGRTEAFF
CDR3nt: TGTGCCAGCAGCTTGGATACAGGGCGGACTGAAGCTTTCTTT

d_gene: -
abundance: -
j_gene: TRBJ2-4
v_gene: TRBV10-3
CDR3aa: CAISAGELVQYF
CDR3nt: TGTGCCATCAGTGCTGGGGAACTGGTTCAGTACTTC

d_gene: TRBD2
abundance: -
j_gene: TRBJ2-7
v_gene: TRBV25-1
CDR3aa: CASIGPSSGGPTYEQYF
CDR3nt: TGTGCCAGCATAGGCCCCTCTAGCGGGGGTCCCACCTACGAGCAGTACTTC

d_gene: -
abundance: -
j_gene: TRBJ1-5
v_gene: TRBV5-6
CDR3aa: CASSTYGQGQPQHF
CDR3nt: TGTGCCAGCAGCACATATGGGCAGGGCCAGCCCCAGCATTTT

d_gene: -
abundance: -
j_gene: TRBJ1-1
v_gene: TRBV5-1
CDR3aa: CASSLEGLGWVTEAFF
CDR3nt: TGCGCCAGCAGCTTGGAGGGTTTGGGGTGGGTGACTGAAGCTTTCTTT

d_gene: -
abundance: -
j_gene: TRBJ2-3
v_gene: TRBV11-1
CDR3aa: CASSLEGYTDTQYF
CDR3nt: TGTGCCAGCAGCTTAGAAGGATACACAGATACGCAGTATTTT

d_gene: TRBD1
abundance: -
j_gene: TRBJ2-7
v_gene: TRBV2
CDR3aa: CASSVGTVPYEQYF
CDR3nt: TGTGCCAGCAGTGTAGGGACAGTCCCCTACGAGCAGTACTTC

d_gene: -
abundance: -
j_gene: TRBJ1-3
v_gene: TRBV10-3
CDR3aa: CAIGQQALSGNTIYF
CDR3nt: TGTGCCATCGGCCAGCAGGCCCTCTCTGGAAACACCATATATTTT

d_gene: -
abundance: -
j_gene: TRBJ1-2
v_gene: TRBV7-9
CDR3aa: CASSLAARPGSGYTF
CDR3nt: TGTGCCAGCAGCTTAGCGGCCCGTCCAGGGTCCGGCTACACCTTC

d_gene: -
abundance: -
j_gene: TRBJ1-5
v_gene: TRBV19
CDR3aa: CASTTARGQPQHF
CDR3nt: TGTGCCAGTACGACGGCGAGGGGGCAGCCCCAGCATTTT